This T cell receptor beta chain was retrieved from a study of PD-1 blockade in classical Hodgkin lymphoma. General study findings and limits: Nivolumab initiated under 1 year post-ASCT led to patient exclusion. Whoever responded completely had baseline diversity much like that seen in newly diagnosed patients.

Profiling relied on immunoSEQ multiplex PCR, and the TCRdb table lists in-frame clones only, not all of them. This sample carries roughly 55,000 clones, roughly 80% of them seen once, and the ten largest clones take 16%. Between the trimmed V and J ends, which lost 3 bases and 3 bases, there was a span of 13 bases. From germline, CDR1 is MRHNA and CDR2 SNTAGT. CDR3 length equals 15 residues. As for this clone: Its specificity is not known.

No patient escaped relapse after autologous stem cell transplantation, and brentuximab vedotin exposure varied. The chain has TRBV6-4 and TRBJ2-3; D perhaps matches TRBD2 (5 bases). The sequence came from a human donor with classical Hodgkin lymphoma. The source material was peripheral blood mononuclear cells (PBMCs), sampled at baseline. The CDR3 nucleotides are TGTGCCAGCAGTGAGTCAGGAGGACGGACAGATACGCAGTATTTT. Its protein product is CASSESGGRTDTQYF.